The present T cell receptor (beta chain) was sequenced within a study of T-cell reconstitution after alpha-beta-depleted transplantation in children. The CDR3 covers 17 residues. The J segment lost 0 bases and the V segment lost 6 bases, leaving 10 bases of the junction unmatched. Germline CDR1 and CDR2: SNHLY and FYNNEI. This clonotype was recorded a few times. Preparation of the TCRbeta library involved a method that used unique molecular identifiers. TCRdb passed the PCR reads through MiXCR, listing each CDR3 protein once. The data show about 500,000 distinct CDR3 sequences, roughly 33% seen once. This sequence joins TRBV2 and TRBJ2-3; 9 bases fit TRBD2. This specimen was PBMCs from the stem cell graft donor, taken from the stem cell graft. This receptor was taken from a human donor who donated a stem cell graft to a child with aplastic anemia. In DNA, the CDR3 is TGTGCCAGCAGCGAAACGACTAGCGGATATAGCACAGATACGCAGTATTTT. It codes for CASSETTSGYSTDTQYF.